Following are 31 T cell receptor beta chains from one sample sequenced in a study of identical twins. TCRdb re-called the 5' RACE reads through MiXCR, storing one row per CDR3 protein. The data contain about 530,000 distinct CDR3 sequences, roughly 15% of them singletons. This same sample was also part of a study on yellow fever vaccine responses in identical twins.

Sequenced: CD4+ T cells sorted from blood. The receptors were gathered from a woman aged 18-35 years in good health.

This clonotype was seen only a few times. The chain couples TRBV7-8 to TRBJ1-5; D remains unclear. The CDR3 spans 13 residues. CDR1 is SGHVS and CDR2 is FQNEAQ in the germline V gene. Between the trimmed V and J ends, which lost 5 bases and 5 bases, there was a span of 10 bases. CDR3 bases: TGTGCCAGCAGCATTATACAAGATCAGCCCCAGCATTTT. It encodes CASSIIQDQPQHF. The whole variable domain, filled in from reference TRBV7-8 and TRBJ1-5, reads GAGVSQSPRYKVAKRGQDVALRCDPISGHVSLFWYQQALGQGPEFLTYFQNEAQLDKSGLPSDRFFAERPEGSVSTLKIQRTQQEDSAVYLCASSIIQDQPQHFGDGTRLSIL.

The table lists this clonotype with a few counts. The chain employs TRBV10-3 and TRBJ1-1, with a possible D match to TRBD1 (5 bases). Trimming took 5 bases from V and 0 from J, leaving 13 bases between them. Germline CDR1 and CDR2: ENHRY and SYGVKD. The CDR3 loop spans 15 amino acids. CDR3 coding DNA: TGTGCCATCAGTCCCAGGGAGACCATGAACACTGAAGCTTTCTTT. Its translation: CAISPRETMNTEAFF.

The chain is built from TRBV12-3 or TRBV12-4 and TRBJ2-5, with 8 bases identical to TRBD2. The CDR3 loop spans 17 amino acids. V shed 6 bases and J 2 bases; nucleotides not matched to a gene: 14. CDR3 nucleotides: TGTGCCAGCAGGGAGGCACCCAGCGGGGGACGGCAAGAGACCCAGTACTTC. Translated, it gives CASREAPSGGRQETQYF.

The genes are TRBV3-1 and TRBJ1-1; 10 bases match TRBD1. Germline trimming cut 6 bases from V and 3 bases from J; bases unmatched to any gene: 7. The CDR3 extends over 15 amino acids. The germline gives CDR1 LGHDT, CDR2 YNNKEL (reference sequence). CDR3 DNA sequence: TGTGCCAGCAGTCCCGGGACAGGGGTTGACACTGAAGCTTTCTTT. This encodes CASSPGTGVDTEAFF.

The chain is built from TRBV19 and TRBJ2-2; 8 positions match TRBD2. This CDR3 spans 17 amino acids. Germline-derived CDR1 and CDR2 are LNHDA and SQIVND (reference sequence). With V trimmed by 5 bases and J by 6 bases, 14 bases remained unmatched. Here the CDR3 reads CASSHRGGGTFAGELFF. In DNA, the CDR3 is TGTGCCAGTAGTCATCGGGGGGGCGGGACGTTCGCCGGGGAGCTGTTTTTT.

There are a few counts of this clonotype. The rearrangement joins TRBV5-6 to TRBJ2-1; 9 bases agree with TRBD2. V shed 4 bases and J 9 bases; nucleotides not matched to a gene: 8. This CDR3 has 14 amino acids. Germline CDR1 is SGHDT and CDR2 is YYEEEE. CDR3 loop: CASSGAGGSGEQFF. The CDR3 nucleotides read TGTGCCAGCAGCGGAGCGGGAGGATCGGGTGAGCAGTTCTTC.

V is TRBV21-1 and J is TRBJ2-2; the DNA was not used to check the table's D call, TRBD2. TRBV21-1 is deemed a pseudogene. The CDR3 contains 17 residues. The CDR3 loop is CASSFRTSGPNTGELFF. Here the CDR3 DNA reads TGTGCCAGCAGCTTTCGGACTAGCGGTCCGAACACCGGGGAGCTGTTTTTT.

This clonotype was found a few times. The genes are TRBV5-1 and TRBJ1-3; D might be TRBD1 (5 bases). The CDR3 sequence is 14 residues long. The V end lost 6 bases, the J end lost 1 base, and 11 bases lay between the germline ends. CDR1 is SGHRS and CDR2 is YFSETQ in the germline V gene. This CDR3 reads CASKPTESGNTIYF. The DNA for the CDR3 is TGCGCCAGCAAGCCGACAGAATCTGGAAACACCATATATTTT.

This clonotype was counted only a few times. The chain links TRBV12-3 or TRBV12-4 to TRBJ2-2; D is perhaps TRBD2 (6 bases). V was trimmed by 3 bases and J by 5 bases, leaving 10 bases between them. The CDR3 runs 14 residues. The CDR3: CASSFTGRTGELFF. The CDR3 nucleotides are TGTGCCAGCAGTTTCACTGGGAGGACCGGGGAGCTGTTTTTT.

This clonotype was detected only a few times. For the CDR3, the DNA is TGCGCCAGCAGCTTGGGGGGCAGAGTCCGATACAATGAGCAGTTCTTC. This encodes CASSLGGRVRYNEQFF. The rearrangement links TRBV5-1 to TRBJ2-1; a possible D gene is TRBD1 (5 bases). This CDR3 region has 16 residues. Trimming took off 0 bases at V and 4 bases at J, with 14 bases between the two ends. From germline, CDR1 is SGHRS and CDR2 YFSETQ. Based on the CDR3 plus reference TRBV5-1 and TRBJ2-1, the full variable domain is KAGVTQTPRYLIKTRGQQVTLSCSPISGHRSVSWYQQTPGQGLQFLFEYFSETQRNKGNFPGRFSGRQFSNSRSEMNVSTLELGDSALYLCASSLGGRVRYNEQFFGPGTRLTVL.

This clonotype was seen just once. CDR3 sequence (DNA): TGTGCCAGCAGTGTCGGTAGGGGGGGGCAAGATGGGGCCAACGTCCTGACTTTC. It is translated as CASSVGRGGQDGANVLTF. This sequence joins TRBV2 and TRBJ2-6, with D possibly being TRBD2 (7 bases). CDR3 size: 18 residues. Germline values: CDR1 SNHLY, CDR2 FYNNEI. Between the trimmed V and J ends, which lost 4 bases and 3 bases, there was a span of 19 bases.

This clonotype showed up just a few times. The rearrangement uses TRBV27 and TRBJ2-7; D is unclear. This CDR3 spans 13 amino acids. The germline V gene encodes CDR1 MNHEY and CDR2 SMNVEV (reference sequence). V was shortened by 6 bases and J by 2 bases, with 11 bases between the two germline ends. The CDR3 spells CASRRSDTYEQYV. The CDR3 nucleotides are TGTGCCAGCAGGCGCAGTGACACCTACGAGCAGTACGTC.

The J gene is TRBJ1-2, the V gene TRBV20-1; the match to TRBD1 covers 7 bases. The germline gives CDR1 DFQATT, CDR2 SNEGSKA (reference sequence). The CDR3 loop spans 16 amino acids. V lost 6 bases, J lost 0 bases, and 13 bases stayed unmatched. This CDR3 reads CSAEGSTGLANYGYTF. Here the CDR3 DNA reads TGCAGTGCCGAGGGATCGACAGGGTTAGCTAACTATGGCTACACCTTC.

In this sample, this clonotype turned up a few times. The chain has TRBV20-1 and TRBJ2-5; D unresolved. V was clipped by 1 base and J by 5 bases, with 20 bases between them. This CDR3 has 16 amino acids. Germline lookup yields CDR1 DFQATT and CDR2 SNEGSKA (reference sequence). The CDR3 bases are TGCAGTGCTAGAGGAGCCCCCGACGTCTGGTCTGAGACCCAGTACTTC. Protein sequence: CSARGAPDVWSETQYF.

This chain uses TRBV27 with TRBJ2-1; TRBD2 matches at 14 bases. The V and J ends lost 2 bases and 4 bases, in that order; junction bases with no gene match: 10. The germline V gene has CDR1 MNHEY and CDR2 SMNVEV (reference sequence). The CDR3 spans 19 residues. Written as DNA, the CDR3 is TGTGCCAGCAGTTTAAGGGGACTAGCGGGAGCCTCGGGGTACAATGAGCAGTTCTTC. It translates to CASSLRGLAGASGYNEQFF.

The chain joins TRBV28 to TRBJ2-1, with a weak D call TRBD2 (5 bases). In germline, CDR1 is MDHEN, CDR2 SYDVKM. Trimming stripped 5 bases from V and 3 bases from J, with 17 bases between. The CDR3 contains 16 residues. This CDR3 reads CASSTPSAGSYNEQFF. CDR3 nucleotide sequence: TGTGCCAGCAGTACCCCCAGCGCGGGTAGCTACAATGAGCAGTTCTTC.

This clonotype has more than one count but fewer than ten. This chain links TRBV6-1 with TRBJ2-7; TRBD1 aligns across 9 bases. The V gene end was trimmed by 6 bases and the J gene end by 1 base; junction bases not matched to a gene: 4. This CDR3 is built from 14 residues. The germline gives CDR1 MNHNS, CDR2 SASEGT. The CDR3, as DNA: TGTGCCAGCAGACAGGGGGCCCTATCCTACGAGCAGTACGTC. It is translated as CASRQGALSYEQYV.

A note on this clonotype: The germline gene is not matched at one end of the junction; a read error may be the cause. The CDR3 bases are TGTGCCATCAGCGGGACCGCGTCCTACAATGCGCAGTTCTTC. Translated, it gives CAISGTASYNAQFF. The chain carries TRBV10-3 and TRBJ2-1; D tentatively reads TRBD1 or TRBD2 (5 bases each). The CDR3 has 14 residues. CDR1 is ENHRY and CDR2 is SYGVKD in the germline V gene.

This clonotype was observed a few times. This chain joins TRBV5-1 and TRBJ2-2; TRBD1 matches at 7 bases. The CDR3 loop spans 16 amino acids. Per the germline V gene, CDR1 is SGHRS and CDR2 is YFSETQ. V lost 3 bases and J lost 5; bases outside the gene matches: 10. The CDR3 nucleotides are TGCGCCAGCAGCTCTCGCGAGAACAGGGGAACCGGGGAGCTGTTTTTT. Its translation: CASSSRENRGTGELFF.

The chain recombines TRBV28 with TRBJ2-1; 10 bases align to TRBD2. Germline loops: CDR1 MDHEN, CDR2 SYDVKM. The J segment lost 5 bases and the V segment lost 5 bases, leaving 6 bases of the junction unmatched. The CDR3 length is 15 residues. Written as DNA, the CDR3 is TGTGCCAGCAGTCAAGCGGGAGGGCCCCACAATGAGCAGTTCTTC. Protein product: CASSQAGGPHNEQFF.

This chain joins TRBV5-1 and TRBJ2-4; D might be TRBD2 (5 bases). V lost 3 bases and J 7 bases, leaving 17 bases between the germline ends. The CDR3 runs to 15 residues. Germline V gene sequence: CDR1 SGHRS, CDR2 YFSETQ. CDR3 residues: CASSSSSGVGNIQYF. The CDR3 DNA reads TGCGCCAGCAGCTCCAGCTCCGGGGTTGGGAACATTCAGTACTTC.

This sequence joins TRBV12-3 or TRBV12-4 and TRBJ2-3, with 10 positions matching TRBD1. V lost 6 bases to trimming and J lost 4 bases; unmatched junction nucleotides: 7. CDR3 length equals 15 residues. The CDR3 protein is CASRPDRGRADTQYF. CDR3 nucleotides: TGTGCCAGCAGACCCGACAGGGGGCGAGCAGATACGCAGTATTTT.

This clonotype was counted only a few times. J is TRBJ2-1 and V is TRBV2, with D possibly TRBD2 on 5 matching bases. V shed 6 bases and J shed 7 bases, with 13 bases lying between them. From germline, CDR1 is SNHLY and CDR2 FYNNEI. This CDR3 spans 13 amino acids. CDR3 in amino acids: CASRGLAQNEQFF. The CDR3 DNA sequence: TGTGCCAGCAGAGGGCTAGCCCAGAATGAGCAGTTCTTC.

This clonotype was observed a handful of times. The rearrangement joins TRBV3-1 to TRBJ2-1; D possibly matches TRBD1 or TRBD2 (6 bases each). With 8 bases removed from V and 9 bases from J, the gap between germline ends came to 14 bases. From germline, CDR1 is LGHDT and CDR2 YNNKEL (reference sequence). CDR3 length: 12 residues. CDR3 coding DNA: TGTGCCAGCGCGAGGGGGGCTGGTGAGCAGTTCTTC. Encoded protein: CASARGAGEQFF.

The chain has TRBV19 and TRBJ2-1; 9 nucleotides match TRBD2. The CDR3 spans 17 residues. The V gene end was trimmed by 3 bases and the J gene end by 0 bases; junction bases not matched to a gene: 6. Germline V gene lookup returns CDR1 LNHDA and CDR2 SQIVND (reference sequence). CDR3 sequence (DNA): TGTGCCAGTAGTATGGAGCGGGGGGCAAGCTCCTACAATGAGCAGTTCTTC. Its translation: CASSMERGASSYNEQFF.

The V gene is TRBV29-1, the J gene TRBJ2-3; 11 bases agree with TRBD2. This CDR3 has 15 residues. The germline V gene has CDR1 SQVTM and CDR2 ANQGSEA. V dropped 6 bases and J dropped 3; count of bases not matched to a gene: 8. CDR3 residues: CSVGPTSGRTDTQYF. The CDR3 DNA reads as TGCAGCGTCGGTCCCACTAGCGGGAGAACAGATACGCAGTATTTT.

This clonotype was seen a few times. The genes are TRBV10-1 and TRBJ2-3; 11 bases map to TRBD2. CDR3 size: 16 residues. The germline V gene encodes CDR1 WNHNN and CDR2 SYGVQD (reference sequence). Unmatched junction bases numbered 5, after V lost 0 bases and J lost 6 bases. CDR3 residues: CASSESVAGGLDTQYF. In nucleotides, the CDR3 is TGCGCCAGCAGTGAGTCGGTAGCGGGGGGGCTGGATACGCAGTATTTT.

This clonotype came up many times. V and J are TRBV6-1 and TRBJ1-6, with TRBD1 as a possible D gene (5 bases). Trimming took off 5 bases at V and 0 bases at J, with 14 bases between the two ends. CDR1 is MNHNS, CDR2 SASEGT, per germline. The CDR3 length is 17 residues. The CDR3 protein is CASSTGGKSSYNSPLHF. The CDR3 nucleotides are TGTGCCAGCAGTACCGGGGGGAAGAGCTCCTATAATTCACCCCTCCACTTT.

This clonotype has only a few counts. V usage is TRBV4-2 and J usage is TRBJ2-7; 8 bases map to TRBD2. The CDR3 covers 16 residues. After removal of 4 bases from V and 1 base from J, the junction contained 9 bases not matched to a gene. The germline gives CDR1 LGHNA, CDR2 YNFKEQ. DNA of the CDR3: TGTGCCAGCAGCCTGGTGGTGACTAGCGTTTCCTACGAGCAGTACTTC. Residues: CASSLVVTSVSYEQYF.

The chain joins TRBV20-1 to TRBJ2-1; 10 bases fit TRBD2. This CDR3 is built from 13 residues. Germline V lookup: CDR1 DFQATT, CDR2 SNEGSKA (reference sequence). Trimming cost V 5 bases and J 10 bases; bases outside gene matches: 8. CDR3 coding DNA: TGCAGTGCTGGTTCGGTAGCGGGAGGAGAGCAGTTCTTC. It encodes CSAGSVAGGEQFF.

V is TRBV11-2 and J is TRBJ2-1, with 12 bases matching TRBD2. The CDR3 has 16 residues. Germline assignment: CDR1 SGHAT and CDR2 FQNNGV. Losses at the gene ends were 5 bases for V and 6 bases for J; bases not matched to a gene: 8. CDR3 nucleotides: TGTGCCAGCAGCACCCGCTGGACTAGCGGGACCAATGAGCAGTTCTTC. As protein: CASSTRWTSGTNEQFF.